The 32 T cell receptor beta chains reported below all come from one sample, sequenced in a study of shared clonotypes between healthy human individuals (dated by TCRdb to 2019 to 2021). Receptors were amplified or captured by the immunoSEQ multiplex PCR assay. Here the immuneACCESS table is served through TCRdb, limited to in-frame sequences with V and J called. Missing clones are a known gap in these copies; in checked studies unresolved V genes cover under half, and the rest lacks a known reason. This sample is represented by 550,000 to 850,000 clones; 55% to 80% of them were singletons. The ten largest make up roughly 1.8% of the sample. Sample: memory CD4+ T cells sorted from blood. The sample's cell subset or site label is to be understood as: CD45RA-negative fraction. These receptor sequences come from a woman aged 25 to 45 in good health.

The V call is TRBV28, the J call TRBJ2-7; weak D call: TRBD2 (6 bases). CDR3 size: 15 residues. V was shortened by 6 bases and J by 0 bases, with 15 bases between the two germline ends. Germline V lookup: CDR1 MDHEN, CDR2 SYDVKM. CDR3 region: CASSGLGGGSYEQYF. The CDR3 bases are TGTGCCAGCAGCGGGCTTGGGGGAGGCTCCTACGAGCAGTACTTC.

This sequence joins TRBV6-6 and TRBJ2-3; D is ambiguous. This CDR3 is built from 13 residues. Germline assignment: CDR1 MNHNY and CDR2 SVGAGI (reference sequence). V lost 6 bases, J lost 3 bases, and 10 bases lay in between. The CDR3 is CASRRPTTDTQYF. In DNA, the CDR3 is TGTGCCAGCAGACGACCGACGACAGATACGCAGTATTTT.

The rearrangement links TRBV18 to TRBJ1-3, with D unclear. The germline V gene has CDR1 KGHSH and CDR2 LQKENI. V shed 2 bases and J shed 4 bases, with 15 bases lying between them. The CDR3 has 16 amino acids. CDR3 amino acids: CASSPGQAGVGNTIYF. The CDR3 region has the DNA TGTGCCAGCTCACCAGGGCAAGCCGGGGTAGGAAACACCATATATTTT.

This clone was picked up one time. This rearrangement joins TRBV11-3 to TRBJ2-1, with D perhaps matching TRBD2 (5 bases). Trimming pared 4 bases from V and 0 bases from J, leaving 22 bases between. Germline V gives CDR1 SGHNT, CDR2 YENEEA. The CDR3 spans 19 residues. The DNA of the CDR3 is TGTGCCAGCAGCTCTTCCACTGCGGGCGCGGGCAGCTCCTACAATGAGCAGTTCTTC. Translated, it gives CASSSSTAGAGSSYNEQFF.

This sequence joins TRBV11-2 and TRBJ2-2; D is perhaps TRBD2 (5 bases). This CDR3 comprises 17 residues. Germline lookup yields CDR1 SGHAT and CDR2 FQNNGV. V lost 3 bases and J 3 bases, leaving 17 bases between the germline ends. CDR3 nucleotide sequence: TGTGCCAGCAGCTTGTTAGCGTCGCTATTCGACACCGGGGAGCTGTTTTTT. This codes for CASSLLASLFDTGELFF. The full variable domain, with the rest looked up from reference TRBV11-2 and TRBJ2-2, is EAGVAQSPRYKIIEKRQSVAFWCNPISGHATLYWYQQILGQGPKLLIQFQNNGVVDDSQLPKDRFSAERLKGVDSTLKIQPAKLEDSAVYLCASSLLASLFDTGELFFGEGSRLTVL.

V gene TRBV6-1 combines with J gene TRBJ2-3; D could derive from TRBD1 or TRBD2 (7 bases each). Trimming took off 4 bases at V and 2 bases at J, with 13 bases between the two ends. Germline lookup yields CDR1 MNHNS and CDR2 SASEGT. This CDR3 is 15 amino acids long. The CDR3 DNA reads TGTGCCAGCAGTGGCCAGGGGGGGGCCACAGATACGCAGTATTTT. Residues: CASSGQGGATDTQYF.

A single count supports this clone. Here the CDR3 reads CASSQSLLTASNQPQHF. Written as DNA, the CDR3 is TGCGCCAGCAGCCAGAGCCTGTTGACAGCGAGCAATCAGCCCCAGCATTTT. The chain links TRBV4-1 to TRBJ1-5, with a tentative D call TRBD1 (5 bases). Germline-derived CDR1 and CDR2 are MGHRA and YSYEKL. Trimming stripped 3 bases from V and 1 base from J, with 16 bases between. The CDR3 extends over 17 amino acids.

The chain uses TRBV5-1 and TRBJ2-3, with a possible D match to TRBD1 (5 bases). There are 14 residues in the CDR3. V gave up 7 bases and J gave up 3 bases, with 15 bases separating them. Germline V gene lookup returns CDR1 SGHRS and CDR2 YFSETQ. CDR3 protein: CASRSNPGTDTQYF. The CDR3 bases are TGCGCCAGCCGCTCGAACCCAGGGACAGATACGCAGTATTTT.

This clone was recorded a few times. The chain couples TRBV9 to TRBJ1-5; no definite D call. The germline CDR1 and CDR2 sequences are SGDLS and YYNGEE. This CDR3 has 13 amino acids. The ends were cut back, 0 bases at V and 10 bases at J, with 11 bases in the middle. The CDR3 protein is CASSVDGISPQHF. As DNA, the CDR3 is TGTGCCAGCAGCGTAGACGGTATCAGTCCCCAGCATTTT. The complete variable domain, with remaining parts taken from reference TRBV9 and TRBJ1-5, reads DSGVTQTPKHLITATGQRVTLRCSPRSGDLSVYWYQQSLDQGLQFLIQYYNGEERAKGNILERFSAQQFPDLHSELNLSSLELGDSALYFCASSVDGISPQHFGDGTRLSIL.

This clone appeared a few times. The chain links TRBV9 to TRBJ1-3; TRBD1 matches at 7 bases. This CDR3 comprises 15 residues. Trimming removed 4 bases from V and 8 bases from J; junction bases left unmatched: 12. In germline, CDR1 is SGDLS, CDR2 YYNGEE. This CDR3 reads CASSPRQGTGDTIYF. The CDR3 DNA reads as TGTGCCAGCAGCCCTCGACAGGGAACGGGGGACACCATATATTTT.

The sample holds a few counts of this clone. The chain employs TRBV7-2 and TRBJ1-4; maybe TRBD1 (6 bases). The CDR3 is made up of 15 amino acids. The V end lost 4 bases, the J end lost 8 bases, and 17 bases lay between the germline ends. CDR1 SGHTA and CDR2 FQGNSA come from the germline V gene. The CDR3 loop reads CASSSPSGAGEKLFF. CDR3 DNA: TGTGCCAGCAGCTCCCCTTCAGGGGCAGGCGAAAAACTGTTTTTT.

The rearrangement joins TRBV5-6 to TRBJ2-7, with 7 bases that match TRBD1. This CDR3 contains 14 residues. V was clipped by 4 bases and J by 2 bases; unmatched bases: 6. Germline loops: CDR1 SGHDT, CDR2 YYEEEE. Here the CDR3 reads CASSRLDRAYEQYF. CDR3 DNA: TGTGCCAGCAGCCGCCTCGACAGGGCCTACGAGCAGTACTTC. Supplemented by reference TRBV5-6 and TRBJ2-7, the full variable domain reads DAGVTQSPTHLIKTRGQQVTLRCSPKSGHDTVSWYQQALGQGPQFIFQYYEEEERQRGNFPDRFSGHQFPNYSSELNVNALLLGDSALYLCASSRLDRAYEQYFGPGTRLTVT.

The rearrangement uses TRBV11-2 and TRBJ2-6; the match to TRBD1 covers 10 bases. This CDR3 has 17 residues. Germline CDR1 SGHAT, CDR2 FQNNGV. The V gene end was trimmed by 8 bases and the J gene end by 4 bases; junction bases not matched to a gene: 11. The CDR3 is CASGPGQGWSGANVLTF. DNA of the CDR3: TGTGCCAGCGGGCCGGGACAGGGGTGGTCCGGGGCCAACGTCCTGACTTTC.

The gene calls are TRBV13 and TRBJ2-5, with D maybe TRBD2 (5 bases). CDR1 is PRHDT and CDR2 is FYEKMQ in the germline V gene (reference sequence). This CDR3 has 15 amino acids. The V and J ends lost 5 bases and 1 base respectively, with 14 bases between them. The CDR3 loop reads CASSRSDTIQETQYF. For the CDR3, the DNA is TGTGCCAGCAGCCGTAGCGACACGATCCAAGAGACCCAGTACTTC.

With respect to this clone: This may stem from a read error, because a much larger clone lies one nucleotide away. Other nucleotide sequences in the sample specify the same CDR3. This chain connects TRBV7-2 to TRBJ2-3; 11 positions match TRBD2. With 4 bases clipped from V and 3 bases from J, the junction kept 6 bases outside the gene matches. The CDR3 consists of 16 residues. Per germline, CDR1 SGHTA and CDR2 FQGNSA. Written as DNA, the CDR3 is TGTGCCAGCAGCTGGGCCGGGACTAGCGGAACAGATACGCAGTATTTT. This sequence encodes CASSWAGTSGTDTQYF.

This clone was detected only once. The chain carries TRBV6-1 and TRBJ1-1; D remains unclear. This CDR3 is built from 12 residues. Germline V CDR1 and CDR2: MNHNS, SASEGT. The V end was cut by 4 bases, the J end by 11 bases, with 14 bases between. The chain's CDR3 is CASSVQRAMAFF. Written as DNA, the CDR3 is TGTGCCAGCAGTGTCCAAAGGGCCATGGCTTTCTTT.

This clone has more than one count but fewer than ten. J is TRBJ2-7 and V is TRBV18; D is tentatively TRBD1 or TRBD2 (6 bases each). CDR1 and CDR2 from the germline V gene are KGHSH and LQKENI. The CDR3 is 13 amino acids. V was cut by 6 bases and J by 2 bases, with 11 bases left in between. In DNA, the CDR3 is TGTGCCAGCTCCGAGGGGGAGGCCTACGAGCAGTACTTC. Protein: CASSEGEAYEQYF.

This chain uses TRBV9 with TRBJ2-3, with 7 bases matching TRBD2. V lost 0 bases to trimming and J lost 5 bases; unmatched junction nucleotides: 6. CDR1 is SGDLS, CDR2 YYNGEE, per germline. This CDR3 is built from 15 residues. The CDR3 reads CASSVAAGVKDTQYF. CDR3 nucleotide sequence: TGTGCCAGCAGCGTAGCGGCGGGAGTAAAAGATACGCAGTATTTT.

The sample holds many counts of this clone. The genes are TRBV18 and TRBJ2-5, with D unresolved. Germline CDR1 is KGHSH and CDR2 is LQKENI. CDR3 length equals 13 residues. Trimming took off 3 bases at V and 4 bases at J, with 9 bases between the two ends. The CDR3 is CASSPSLGETQYF. The CDR3 DNA follows: TGTGCCAGCTCACCCTCTCTGGGAGAGACCCAGTACTTC. The entire variable domain, with the rest obtained from reference TRBV18 and TRBJ2-5, is as follows: NAGVMQNPRHLVRRRGQEARLRCSPMKGHSHVYWYRQLPEEGLKFMVYLQKENIIDESGMPKERFSAEFPKEGPSILRIQQVVRGDSAAYFCASSPSLGETQYFGPGTRLLVL.

This sequence joins TRBV6-6 and TRBJ1-2, with D hard to call. Trimming removed 8 bases from V and 4 bases from J, with 20 bases in between. CDR3 size: 15 residues. CDR1 is MNHNY, CDR2 SVGAGI, per germline (reference sequence). The CDR3 sequence is CASRKTQEGGYGYTF. CDR3 in DNA: TGTGCCAGCCGAAAAACCCAAGAGGGAGGCTATGGCTACACCTTC.

The CDR3 here is CATSREAGGSYNEQFF. The CDR3 region has the DNA TGTGCCACCAGCAGAGAGGCGGGAGGTTCCTACAATGAGCAGTTCTTC. V gene TRBV15 combines with J gene TRBJ2-1; 8 nucleotides match TRBD2. Trimming cost V 0 bases and J 1 base; bases outside gene matches: 2. This CDR3 comprises 16 residues. CDR1 is LNHNV and CDR2 is YYDKDF in the germline V gene (reference sequence).

The V gene is TRBV2, the J gene TRBJ2-3, with 8 bases matching TRBD2. V shed 2 bases, J shed 4 bases, and the junction held 2 bases outside the gene matches. The germline gives CDR1 SNHLY, CDR2 FYNNEI. This CDR3 contains 14 residues. CDR3 DNA: TGTGCCAGCAGTGAAAACGGGAGGGCAGATACGCAGTATTTT. Protein product: CASSENGRADTQYF.

This clone appeared a few times. This chain connects TRBV7-2 to TRBJ2-3, with 12 nucleotides matching TRBD2. V shed 6 bases, J shed 4 bases, and the junction held 8 bases outside the gene matches. Germline V gene lookup returns CDR1 SGHTA and CDR2 FQGNSA. CDR3 length equals 16 residues. Here the CDR3 reads CASRPVTSGSSDTQYF. CDR3 nucleotide sequence: TGTGCCAGCAGACCCGTGACTAGCGGGAGTTCAGATACGCAGTATTTT.

Many counts were recorded for this clone. The CDR3 nucleotides are TGTGCCAGTAGTAAGCCGTCAGCGCCGAACACTGAAGCTTTCTTT. This sequence encodes CASSKPSAPNTEAFF. The V call is TRBV19, the J call TRBJ1-1, with D unclear. The CDR3 has 15 amino acids. Trimming pared 4 bases from V and 1 base from J, leaving 13 bases between. Per the germline V gene, CDR1 is LNHDA and CDR2 is SQIVND (reference sequence). Full variable domain (missing parts from reference TRBV19 and TRBJ1-1): DGGITQSPKYLFRKEGQNVTLSCEQNLNHDAMYWYRQDPGQGLRLIYYSQIVNDFQKGDIAEGYSVSREKKESFPLTVTSAQKNPTAFYLCASSKPSAPNTEAFFGQGTRLTVV.

The chain joins TRBV6-5 to TRBJ2-6; D unresolved. CDR1 is MNHEY, CDR2 SVGAGI, per germline. Deletions cut 6 bases from V and 4 bases from J, with 13 bases between. The CDR3 loop spans 15 amino acids. DNA for the CDR3: TGTGCCAGCAGATCGACTGCGGCGGGGGCCAACGTCCTGACTTTC. Its protein product is CASRSTAAGANVLTF.

The V call is TRBV6-6, the J call TRBJ2-5; 7 nucleotides agree with TRBD1. The length of the CDR3 is 13 residues. V dropped 2 bases and J dropped 9; count of bases not matched to a gene: 6. Germline values: CDR1 MNHNY, CDR2 SVGAGI (reference sequence). The CDR3, as DNA: TGTGCCAGCAGTTACGGGACAGCCCCGGCCCAGTACTTC. It codes for CASSYGTAPAQYF.

The CDR3 loop is CASSLFGYQQYF. The CDR3 DNA is TGTGCCAGCAGTCTTTTTGGTTACCAGCAGTATTTT. The V call is TRBV28, the J call TRBJ2-3; D uncertain. From germline, CDR1 is MDHEN and CDR2 SYDVKM. V was cut by 5 bases and J by 11 bases, with 14 bases left in between. The CDR3 has 12 residues.

This rearrangement joins TRBV28 to TRBJ2-2; 8 nucleotides align to TRBD1. This CDR3 region has 16 residues. CDR1 is MDHEN and CDR2 is SYDVKM in the germline V gene. V lost 2 bases and J lost 2; bases outside the gene matches: 4. The CDR3 is CASSLLGQGNTGELFF. In nucleotides, the CDR3 is TGTGCCAGCAGTTTACTCGGACAGGGTAACACCGGGGAGCTGTTTTTT.

Of note for this clone: Other DNA sequences in this sample translate to the same CDR3. The chain links TRBV28 to TRBJ1-2; D is uncertain. The V gene's germline CDR1 is MDHEN and CDR2 SYDVKM. V lost 3 bases and J 0 bases, leaving 5 bases between the germline ends. CDR3 length: 13 residues. CDR3: CASSLSTNYGYTF. CDR3 in DNA: TGTGCCAGCAGTTTGAGTACTAACTATGGCTACACCTTC.

This chain links TRBV10-1 with TRBJ2-6, with a tentative D call TRBD1 (5 bases). The V and J ends lost 4 bases and 0 bases respectively, with 10 bases between them. Germline lookup yields CDR1 WNHNN and CDR2 SYGVQD (reference sequence). This CDR3 has 16 residues. DNA for the CDR3: TGCGCCAGCAGTGCAGGGTCCGGCTCTGGGGCCAACGTCCTGACTTTC. Residues: CASSAGSGSGANVLTF.

The chain has TRBV4-1 and TRBJ1-1; 9 nucleotides align to TRBD1. The CDR3 is 19 amino acids. Per germline, CDR1 MGHRA and CDR2 YSYEKL. J lost 4 bases, V lost 3 bases, and 18 bases had no gene match. CDR3 nucleotide sequence: TGCGCCAGCAGCCAGGCTCTAACAGGGGGCGCCTTCCGGCGCACTGAAGCTTTCTTT. Translating it yields CASSQALTGGAFRRTEAFF.

The chain is built from TRBV10-3 and TRBJ1-6, with D unclear. Germline assignment: CDR1 ENHRY and CDR2 SYGVKD. The V gene lost 3 bases and the J gene lost 10 bases, with 10 bases spanning the gap. This CDR3 spans 13 amino acids. The CDR3: CAISELLTSPLHF. The CDR3 nucleotides read TGTGCCATCAGTGAACTTTTGACCTCACCCCTCCACTTT.